A selection of T cell receptor beta chains follows, all from one sample in a study of cytomegalovirus exposure and HLA in healthy donors. Sequencing was performed with immunoSEQ multiplex PCR; in TCRdb, only in-frame clones are kept and a portion is missing. The sample carries about 150,000 clones, roughly 84% recorded once. The sequenced material came from PBMCs. These receptors all come from a human donor in good health. The CDR3 runs from the conserved cysteine through the conserved F or W. A D gene is named only where the DNA matches it firmly. Size tells how often a clone was seen (once, few, many) or the class of an expanded clone, and some rows leave it out.

TRBV29-1	-	once	TRBJ1-1	CSVTKAGNTEAFF	TGCAGCGTGACCAAGGCAGGGAACACTGAAGCTTTCTTT
TRBV6-1	TRBD1	-	TRBJ1-2	CASSGNRGGYGYTF	TGTGCCAGCAGTGGGAACAGGGGGGGCTATGGCTACACCTTC
TRBV13	-	-	TRBJ2-2	CASSLVHGELFF	TGTGCCAGCAGCTTAGTTCACGGGGAGCTGTTTTTT
TRBV27	TRBD1	-	TRBJ1-5	CATFPRSGTGGVMGNQPQHF	TGTGCCACTTTCCCCCGTTCCGGGACAGGGGGAGTGATGGGCAATCAGCCCCAGCATTTT
TRBV7-7	-	-	TRBJ2-5	CASSPTTGPETQYF	TGTGCCAGCAGCCCAACGACAGGCCCAGAGACCCAGTACTTC
TRBV19	-	-	TRBJ2-1	CASTSVPSSYNEQFF	TGTGCCAGTACCTCAGTCCCTAGCTCCTACAATGAGCAGTTCTTC
TRBV5-1	-	once	TRBJ1-4	CASSLVGDEKLFF	TGCGCCAGCAGCTTGGTCGGGGATGAAAAACTGTTTTTT
TRBV4-1	TRBD1	-	TRBJ2-7	CASSQTVTGGGEQYF	TGCGCCAGCAGCCAAACGGTTACAGGGGGCGGAGAGCAGTACTTC
TRBV5-6	TRBD1	-	TRBJ2-2	CASRLGQGYAGELFF	TGTGCCAGCAGGCTAGGACAGGGTTACGCCGGGGAGCTGTTTTTT
TRBV15	TRBD2	-	TRBJ2-3	CATSRVNERGGTQYF	TGTGCCACCAGCAGAGTGAATGAGCGGGGGGGCACGCAGTATTTT
TRBV11-2	TRBD1	-	TRBJ2-7	CASSSLSRGTGKDYEQYF	TGTGCCAGCAGCTCACTTAGCCGCGGGACAGGGAAGGACTACGAGCAGTACTTC
TRBV5-6	-	-	TRBJ2-3	CASSSSSTDTQYF	TGTGCCAGCAGTAGTAGCAGCACAGATACGCAGTATTTT
TRBV7-6	TRBD1	once	TRBJ2-7	CASSDGQGLPYEQYF	TGTGCCAGCAGCGATGGACAGGGGCTACCCTACGAGCAGTACTTC
TRBV7-6	TRBD2	-	TRBJ2-2	CASRKRSGLAGKGGELFF	TGTGCCAGCAGAAAAAGGTCCGGACTAGCGGGAAAAGGGGGGGAGCTGTTTTTT
TRBV18	-	-	TRBJ1-4	CASSPGPTNEKLFF	TGTGCCAGCTCACCGGGGCCAACTAATGAAAAACTGTTTTTT
TRBV28	TRBD2	-	TRBJ2-5	CASSLTTRTSGGSGYF	TGTGCCAGCAGTCTTACTACAAGGACTAGCGGGGGCTCAGGGTACTTC
TRBV29-1	TRBD1	-	TRBJ2-5	CSVPERDRDWAQYF	TGCAGCGTACCAGAAAGGGACAGGGATTGGGCCCAGTACTTC
TRBV7-2	-	-	TRBJ1-2	CASSPTGGANYGYTF	TGTGCCAGCAGCCCGACGGGGGGAGCTAACTATGGCTACACCTTC
TRBV19	TRBD1	-	TRBJ1-6	CASSRKDRASPLHF	TGTGCCAGTAGTCGAAAGGACAGGGCTTCACCCCTCCACTTT
TRBV4-1	TRBD1	-	TRBJ1-1	CASSRPGQGLPEAFF	TGCGCCAGCAGCCGCCCGGGACAGGGACTCCCTGAAGCTTTCTTT
TRBV27	-	-	TRBJ2-7	CASSSGGYEQYF	TGTGCCAGCAGTTCCGGGGGATACGAGCAGTACTTC
TRBV10-1	-	-	TRBJ1-2	CASSDRASGGYTF	TGCGCCAGCAGTGACAGGGCGTCCGGAGGCTACACCTTC
TRBV19	-	-	TRBJ2-3	CASSITRLAPDTQYF	TGTGCCAGTAGTATAACGCGTCTCGCCCCAGATACGCAGTATTTT
TRBV28	TRBD2	-	TRBJ2-4	CASSLGLAGGNIQYF	TGTGCCAGCAGTTTGGGCCTAGCGGGAGGAAACATTCAGTACTTC
TRBV7-3	TRBD2	-	TRBJ2-1	CASSRDGGVYNEQFF	TGTGCCAGCAGCCGTGACGGGGGGGTATACAATGAGCAGTTCTTC
TRBV11-2	-	-	TRBJ2-7	CASSLGASLYEQYF	TGTGCCAGCAGCTTAGGGGCCAGCCTCTACGAGCAGTACTTC
TRBV2	TRBD1	-	TRBJ1-3	CASSGQGEVPGNTIYF	TGTGCCAGCAGTGGACAGGGCGAAGTTCCTGGAAACACCATATATTTT
TRBV2	TRBD1	-	TRBJ2-1	CASLRGDRGPYNEQFF	TGTGCCAGCCTAAGGGGAGACAGGGGGCCCTACAATGAGCAGTTCTTC
TRBV7-3	TRBD2	few	TRBJ2-3	CASSVTSGATQYF	TGTGCCAGCAGCGTTACTAGCGGGGCTACGCAGTATTTT
TRBV15	-	-	TRBJ2-3	CATSRDMNTQYF	TGTGCCACCAGCAGGGACATGAATACGCAGTATTTT
TRBV9	TRBD1	-	TRBJ2-7	CASSEGQGASKFYEQYF	TGTGCCAGCAGCGAAGGACAGGGAGCGTCTAAGTTTTACGAGCAGTACTTC
TRBV6-6	-	-	TRBJ2-1	CASSYLRLGLYNEQFF	TGTGCCAGCAGTTATTTGCGACTAGGCCTTTACAATGAGCAGTTCTTC
TRBV28	-	-	TRBJ1-1	CASSSSEAFF	TGTGCCAGCAGTTCGTCTGAAGCTTTCTTT
TRBV5-4	-	once	TRBJ2-6	CATNGQTSSGANVLTF	TGTGCCACAAACGGACAGACGAGCTCTGGGGCCAACGTCCTGACTTTC
TRBV27	TRBD1	-	TRBJ2-3	CASSSRGQAVHRQYF	TGTGCCAGCAGTTCAAGGGGACAGGCGGTCCACCGGCAGTATTTT
TRBV19	TRBD2	-	TRBJ2-2	CASSVSGGASGELFF	TGTGCCAGTAGTGTAAGCGGGGGGGCGTCCGGGGAGCTGTTTTTT
TRBV15	-	-	TRBJ1-5	CATSRGTSNQPQHF	TGTGCCACCAGCAGAGGGACAAGCAATCAGCCCCAGCATTTT
TRBV25-1	TRBD1	-	TRBJ1-2	CASSAIGQAYGYTF	TGTGCCAGCAGTGCGATAGGACAGGCCTATGGCTACACCTTC
TRBV9	TRBD1	once	TRBJ2-5	CASSVAQGNFQETQYF	TGTGCCAGCAGCGTAGCACAGGGGAACTTCCAAGAGACCCAGTACTTC
TRBV6-1	TRBD1	once	TRBJ2-7	CASSELDRVRYEQYF	TGTGCCAGCAGTGAGTTGGACAGGGTCCGCTACGAGCAGTACTTC
TRBV10-3	-	-	TRBJ2-4	CAISEPVGVNAMMAKNIQYF	TGTGCCATCAGTGAGCCGGTCGGGGTTAACGCTATGATGGCCAAAAACATTCAGTACTTC
TRBV19	TRBD2	-	TRBJ2-1	CASSIGGGSGRYRNEQFF	TGTGCCAGTAGTATAGGAGGTGGTAGCGGGAGGTATAGGAATGAGCAGTTCTTC
TRBV6-6	TRBD1	-	TRBJ2-3	CASRPGTGEADTQYF	TGTGCCAGCAGACCCGGGACAGGTGAAGCAGATACGCAGTATTTT
TRBV19	TRBD2	once	TRBJ2-1	CASSIILAGDSYNEQFF	TGTGCCAGTAGTATCATACTAGCGGGAGACTCCTACAATGAGCAGTTCTTC
TRBV9	-	-	TRBJ1-3	CASSVAQGGNTIYF	TGTGCCAGCAGCGTAGCTCAGGGAGGAAACACCATATATTTT
TRBV14	TRBD1	-	TRBJ1-1	CASSQVRGRTEAFF	TGTGCCAGCAGCCAAGTCAGGGGGCGGACTGAAGCTTTCTTT
TRBV30	-	-	TRBJ2-7	CAWSVGGFEQYF	TGTGCCTGGAGTGTAGGCGGATTCGAGCAGTACTTC
TRBV10-3	-	-	TRBJ1-2	CAISEEEEFGYTF	TGTGCCATCAGTGAGGAAGAAGAGTTTGGCTACACCTTC
TRBV27	TRBD1	few	TRBJ1-1	CASSVSGTGDFTEAFF	TGTGCCAGCAGTGTATCCGGGACAGGTGATTTCACTGAAGCTTTCTTT
TRBV6-1	TRBD2	-	TRBJ2-7	CASSLTSGRMGEQYF	TGTGCCAGCAGTCTTACTAGCGGGAGGATGGGCGAGCAGTACTTC
TRBV28	-	-	TRBJ1-4	CASRPTAPNEKLFF	TGTGCCAGCAGACCCACAGCACCGAATGAAAAACTGTTTTTT
TRBV18	TRBD2	-	TRBJ2-1	CASSPGTSVEQFF	TGTGCCAGCTCACCCGGGACTAGCGTCGAGCAGTTCTTC
TRBV4-2	-	few	TRBJ2-7	CASSQGPGSYEQYF	TGTGCCAGCAGCCAAGGTCCGGGGTCCTACGAGCAGTACTTC
TRBV5-4	-	-	TRBJ1-1	CASSFSRVTEAFF	TGTGCCAGCAGCTTTTCGCGGGTCACTGAAGCTTTCTTT
TRBV19	-	-	TRBJ1-5	CASSDTGNQPQHF	TGTGCCAGTAGCGATACGGGCAATCAGCCCCAGCATTTT
TRBV5-1	-	-	TRBJ2-5	CASSFYTSESETQYF	TGCGCCAGCAGCTTCTACACTAGTGAGTCAGAGACCCAGTACTTC
TRBV4-3	TRBD2	-	TRBJ2-1	CASSQDWSSGYNEQFF	TGCGCCAGCAGCCAAGATTGGTCTAGCGGGTACAATGAGCAGTTCTTC
TRBV2	-	-	TRBJ1-1	CASSLGRGEAFF	TGTGCCAGCAGTCTCGGACGGGGGGAAGCTTTCTTT